This TCR beta chain was obtained from a study of cytotoxic CD8 clonotypes in ibrutinib-treated CLL. This CDR3 spans 15 amino acids. Looked up from germline, CDR1 is MNHEY and CDR2 is SMNVEV (reference sequence). J gave up 6 bases and V 6 bases, and 9 bases lay outside the gene matches. Assay used: immunoSEQ multiplex PCR; TCRdb lists only in-frame clones, some missing. This sample has about 300,000 clones; roughly 76% occur once, and the top ten carry 5.6%. The chain links TRBV27 to TRBJ2-2; 8 nucleotides agree with TRBD2. This sequence originates from a human donor with chronic lymphocytic leukemia. Sequencing used PBMCs, obtained at disease progression, from a patient treated with ibrutinib. The CDR3 nucleotides read TGTGCCAGCAGACCTCTCGGACTAGCCCCCGGGGAGCTGTTTTTT. Residues: CASRPLGLAPGELFF.